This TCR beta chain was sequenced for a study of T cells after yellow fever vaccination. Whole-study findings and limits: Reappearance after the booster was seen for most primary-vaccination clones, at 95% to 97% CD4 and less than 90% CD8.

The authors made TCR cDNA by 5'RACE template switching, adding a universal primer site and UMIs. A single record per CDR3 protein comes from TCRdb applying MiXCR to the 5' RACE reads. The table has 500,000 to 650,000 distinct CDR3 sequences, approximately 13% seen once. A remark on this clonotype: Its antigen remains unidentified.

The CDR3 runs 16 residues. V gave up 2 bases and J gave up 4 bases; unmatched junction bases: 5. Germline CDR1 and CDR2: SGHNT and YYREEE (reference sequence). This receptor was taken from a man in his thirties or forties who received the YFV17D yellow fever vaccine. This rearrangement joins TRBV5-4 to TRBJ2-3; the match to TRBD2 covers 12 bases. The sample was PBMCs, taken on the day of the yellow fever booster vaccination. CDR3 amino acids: CASSFPTSGSADTQYF. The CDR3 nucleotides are TGTGCCAGCAGCTTCCCGACTAGCGGGAGCGCAGATACGCAGTATTTT.